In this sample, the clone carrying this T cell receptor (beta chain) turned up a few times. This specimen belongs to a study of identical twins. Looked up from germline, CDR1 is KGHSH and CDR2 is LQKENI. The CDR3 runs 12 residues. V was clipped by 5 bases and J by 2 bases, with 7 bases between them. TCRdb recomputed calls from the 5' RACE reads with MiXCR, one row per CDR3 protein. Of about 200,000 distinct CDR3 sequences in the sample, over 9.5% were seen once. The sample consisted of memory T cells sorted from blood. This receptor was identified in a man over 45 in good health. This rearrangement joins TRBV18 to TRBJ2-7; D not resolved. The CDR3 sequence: CASSGDAYEQYF. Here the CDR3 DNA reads TGTGCCAGCTCAGGCGATGCCTACGAGCAGTACTTC.